These 27 T cell receptor beta chains came from one sample sequenced in a study of blood T cell repertoires in COVID-19. Profiled with immunoSEQ multiplex PCR; TCRdb holds only in-frame clones, not every one. The table lists 250,000 to 350,000 clones, 85% of them singletons, with 2% to 3% in the top ten. The sequencing sample was made of PBMCs or T cells enriched from blood (not recorded which). These receptors all come from a woman aged 45-65 years who had recovered from COVID-19.

V usage is TRBV7-6 and J usage is TRBJ2-3, with 8 bases lining up with TRBD1. Trimming took 2 bases from V and 6 from J; bases not matched to a gene: 4. Germline V CDR1 and CDR2: SGHVS, FNYEAQ. The CDR3 spans 14 residues. This CDR3 reads CASSLTTGVDTQYF. The CDR3 region has the DNA TGTGCCAGCAGCTTAACGACAGGGGTGGATACGCAGTATTTT.

Details on this clone: Other DNA sequences within the sample encode an identical CDR3. The V gene is TRBV5-1, the J gene TRBJ2-3; 8 positions match TRBD2. J lost 2 bases, V lost 2 bases, and 7 bases had no gene match. Germline V lookup: CDR1 SGHRS, CDR2 YFSETQ. The CDR3 length is 16 residues. The CDR3 sequence: CASSLTSGASTDTQYF. CDR3 nucleotides: TGCGCCAGCAGCTTAACTAGCGGAGCTTCCACAGATACGCAGTATTTT.

This chain connects TRBV5-1 to TRBJ1-2, with 9 bases fitting TRBD1. The CDR3 is 14 amino acids. The V and J ends lost 4 bases and 8 bases, in that order; junction bases with no gene match: 9. Germline V CDR1 and CDR2: SGHRS, YFSETQ. CDR3 amino acids: CASSQQGAGYGYTF. DNA of the CDR3: TGCGCCAGCAGCCAACAGGGGGCGGGATACGGCTACACCTTC.

The sample holds a few counts of this clone. The rearrangement links TRBV7-3 to TRBJ2-1; TRBD2 matches at 12 bases. CDR1 is SGHTA, CDR2 FQGTGA, per germline. J gave up 7 bases and V 4 bases, and 8 bases lay outside the gene matches. This CDR3 region has 16 residues. The CDR3 nucleotides read TGTGCCAGCAGCTCCCAGCTAGCGGGGGGGCTTAATGAGCAGTTCTTC. Translation gives CASSSQLAGGLNEQFF.

The chain carries TRBV27 and TRBJ1-2, with TRBD1 matching 10 bases. Trimming cost V 5 bases and J 2 bases; bases outside gene matches: 8. This CDR3 is built from 16 residues. Germline CDR1 MNHEY, CDR2 SMNVEV (reference sequence). CDR3 sequence: CASSTRDRGSNYGYTF. The CDR3 DNA is TGTGCCAGCAGTACCCGGGACAGGGGATCGAACTATGGCTACACCTTC.

The chain uses TRBV12-3 or TRBV12-4 and TRBJ1-5, with TRBD1 as a possible D gene (6 bases). The ends were cut back, 7 bases at V and 5 bases at J, with 12 bases in the middle. The CDR3 runs to 13 residues. CDR3 region: CASTRGGDQPQHF. The CDR3 bases are TGTGCCAGCACCAGAGGGGGGGATCAGCCCCAGCATTTT.

J is TRBJ1-1 and V is TRBV5-1; perhaps TRBD1 as D (6 bases). Germline loops: CDR1 SGHRS, CDR2 YFSETQ. CDR3 size: 16 residues. Trimming removed 0 bases from V and 0 bases from J, with 12 bases in between. CDR3 nucleotides: TGCGCCAGCAGCTTGGCCGTCGACAGGATGAACACTGAAGCTTTCTTT. Protein: CASSLAVDRMNTEAFF.

This clone has only a few counts. The chain recombines TRBV11-2 with TRBJ2-7; TRBD2 aligns across 12 bases. CDR3 length: 14 amino acids. Unmatched junction bases numbered 3, after V lost 6 bases and J lost 3 bases. Germline assignment: CDR1 SGHAT and CDR2 FQNNGV. The CDR3 DNA reads TGTGCCAGCAGAAGACTAGCGGGAGTCTACGAGCAGTACTTC. It codes for CASRRLAGVYEQYF.

This chain connects TRBV5-1 to TRBJ2-3; D possibly corresponds to TRBD2 (5 bases). V was shortened by 2 bases and J by 8 bases, with 15 bases between the two germline ends. The CDR3 is made up of 14 amino acids. Germline loops: CDR1 SGHRS, CDR2 YFSETQ. CDR3 loop: CASSFKGDLGTQYF. CDR3 sequence (DNA): TGCGCCAGCAGCTTCAAGGGAGACTTAGGTACGCAGTATTTT.

This clone was counted between two and nine times. V and J are TRBV4-1 and TRBJ2-5, with 8 bases that match TRBD2. The length of the CDR3 is 17 residues. Germline trimming cut 3 bases from V and 1 base from J; bases unmatched to any gene: 10. Germline CDR1 reads MGHRA; CDR2 reads YSYEKL. The CDR3 bases are TGCGCCAGCAGCCAGTGGCATCGCGGGGGGATCCAAGAGACCCAGTACTTC. Amino acids: CASSQWHRGGIQETQYF.

V is TRBV6-5 and J is TRBJ2-7; 8 positions agree with TRBD1. The CDR3 loop spans 15 amino acids. With V trimmed by 7 bases and J by 0 bases, 8 bases remained unmatched. Germline values: CDR1 MNHEY, CDR2 SVGAGI. The CDR3 loop is CASKTTGAHSYEQYF. CDR3 bases: TGTGCCAGCAAGACGACAGGGGCCCACTCCTACGAGCAGTACTTC.

The J gene is TRBJ2-3, the V gene TRBV30, with TRBD2 matching 15 bases. V lost 3 bases to trimming and J lost 13 bases; unmatched junction nucleotides: 2. This CDR3 comprises 12 residues. The germline V gene encodes CDR1 GTSNPN and CDR2 SVGIG (reference sequence). The DNA of the CDR3 is TGTGCCTGGAGAAGGACTAGCGGGAGGGAGTATTTT. This sequence encodes CAWRRTSGREYF. The entire variable domain, with the rest obtained from reference TRBV30 and TRBJ2-3, is as follows: SQTIHQWPATLVQPVGSPLSLECTVEGTSNPNLYWYRQAAGRGLQLLFYSVGIGQISSEVPQNLSASRPQDRQFILSSKKLLLSDSGFYLCAWRRTSGREYFGPGTRLTVL.

In this sample, this clone turned up a few times. V gene TRBV20-1 combines with J gene TRBJ2-1; no firm D call. The germline V gene encodes CDR1 DFQATT and CDR2 SNEGSKA (reference sequence). The CDR3 length is 10 residues. The V gene lost 3 bases and the J gene lost 8 bases, with 5 bases spanning the gap. In DNA form, the CDR3 reads TGCAGTGCTAGTTTCTATGAGCAGTTCTTC. Encoded protein: CSASFYEQFF.

This clone was detected only once. The rearrangement uses TRBV10-3 and TRBJ2-7, with D tentatively TRBD1 (6 bases). Trimming pared 6 bases from V and 1 base from J, leaving 16 bases between. CDR3 length equals 15 residues. Germline V gene sequence: CDR1 ENHRY, CDR2 SYGVKD. CDR3 sequence reads: CAISDPRDTSYEQYF. CDR3 in DNA: TGTGCCATCAGCGACCCCCGGGACACATCCTACGAGCAGTACTTC.

The V and J genes are TRBV19 and TRBJ1-6; possibly TRBD1 for D (5 bases). CDR3 length: 14 residues. The germline V gene encodes CDR1 LNHDA and CDR2 SQIVND (reference sequence). V lost 7 bases to trimming and J lost 7 bases, with 14 bases between them. The CDR3 here is CASTLGGRNSPLHF. The CDR3 nucleotides are TGTGCCAGTACCCTCGGGGGGAGGAATTCACCCCTCCACTTT.

This clone was counted only a few times. The chain links TRBV10-2 to TRBJ2-1; D is perhaps TRBD1 (5 bases). The V gene's germline CDR1 is WSHSY and CDR2 SAAADI. The CDR3 length is 14 residues. The germline V and J ends were trimmed by 3 bases and 8 bases, with 14 bases remaining between them. The CDR3 coding sequence is TGCGCCAGCAGTGAAACCGGCAGGGTCCATGAGCAGTTCTTC. It encodes CASSETGRVHEQFF.

V is TRBV18 and J is TRBJ1-5, with D maybe TRBD1 (5 bases). From germline, CDR1 is KGHSH and CDR2 LQKENI. There are 15 residues in the CDR3. The ends were cut back, 1 base at V and 0 bases at J, with 7 bases in the middle. The CDR3 is CASSPQTDSNQPQHF. The CDR3 DNA reads as TGTGCCAGCTCACCACAGACAGATAGCAATCAGCCCCAGCATTTT.

This clone occurred once. V usage is TRBV3-1 (or the pseudogene TRBV3-2) and J usage is TRBJ2-6; the D is unclear. Looked up from germline, CDR1 is LGHDT and CDR2 is YNNKEL (reference sequence). V lost 0 bases and J lost 0, with 3 bases in between. The CDR3 contains 15 residues. In DNA form, the CDR3 reads TGTGCCAGCAGCCAAGACTACTCTGGGGCCAACGTCCTGACTTTC. This gives the protein CASSQDYSGANVLTF.

Details on this clone: At the DNA level, this CDR3 is encoded by other sequences in the same sample as well. The chain couples TRBV11-2 to TRBJ2-1, with 8 bases matching TRBD2. The CDR3 consists of 15 residues. Germline CDR1 SGHAT, CDR2 FQNNGV. V shed 1 base, J shed 1 base, and the junction held 0 bases outside the gene matches. CDR3 sequence: CASSLASGSYNEQFF. In nucleotides, the CDR3 is TGTGCCAGCAGCTTAGCTAGCGGGTCCTACAATGAGCAGTTCTTC.

This sequence joins TRBV5-1 and TRBJ1-1; TRBD1 agrees at 8 bases. After removal of 4 bases from V and 4 bases from J, the junction contained 9 bases not matched to a gene. Germline assignment: CDR1 SGHRS and CDR2 YFSETQ. CDR3 length: 15 residues. In DNA, the CDR3 is TGCGCCAGCAGCATATGGACAGGGAGATCCACTGAAGCTTTCTTT. It encodes CASSIWTGRSTEAFF.

This clone was observed a handful of times. The CDR3 DNA sequence: TGTGCCATCAGTGAGGGTACTGCAACTAATGAAAAACTGTTTTTT. Translating it yields CAISEGTATNEKLFF. The chain employs TRBV10-3 and TRBJ1-4, with no clear D. The CDR3 contains 15 residues. Between the trimmed V and J ends, which lost 2 bases and 0 bases, there was a span of 7 bases. Germline V gene sequence: CDR1 ENHRY, CDR2 SYGVKD.

The DNA for the CDR3 is TGTGCCTGGAGCCCGGCAGGGGCTAAAAACACTGAAGCTTTCTTT. It yields the protein CAWSPAGAKNTEAFF. The J gene is TRBJ1-1, the V gene TRBV30, with D possibly TRBD1 on 6 matching bases. In germline, CDR1 is GTSNPN, CDR2 SVGIG (reference sequence). V lost 3 bases, J lost 2 bases, and 16 bases lay in between. The CDR3 totals 15 residues.

The genes are TRBV5-1 and TRBJ2-1; possibly TRBD1 for D (6 bases). Germline CDR1 and CDR2: SGHRS and YFSETQ. CDR3 size: 13 residues. Between the trimmed V and J ends, which lost 4 bases and 13 bases, there was a span of 18 bases. The CDR3 region has the DNA TGCGCCAGCAGCCAACCGGGACAAGAGGAACAGTTCTTC. Protein product: CASSQPGQEEQFF.

The rearrangement joins TRBV5-6 to TRBJ1-4; unclear D gene. Germline CDR1 SGHDT, CDR2 YYEEEE. The CDR3 is made up of 12 amino acids. Trimming removed 0 bases from V and 11 bases from J, with 8 bases in between. The CDR3 spells CASSLAGNKLFF. The CDR3 nucleotides are TGTGCCAGCAGCTTGGCCGGGAATAAACTGTTTTTT.

The chain links TRBV5-1 to TRBJ2-1; D is possibly TRBD2 (6 bases). CDR3 size: 17 residues. Per the germline V gene, CDR1 is SGHRS and CDR2 is YFSETQ. The V and J ends lost 5 bases and 9 bases respectively, with 27 bases between them. The CDR3 loop reads CASRHPRDRGDAGEQFF. Written as DNA, the CDR3 is TGCGCCAGCAGACACCCCAGGGACCGCGGGGACGCGGGTGAGCAGTTCTTC. The whole variable domain, filled in from reference TRBV5-1 and TRBJ2-1, reads KAGVTQTPRYLIKTRGQQVTLSCSPISGHRSVSWYQQTPGQGLQFLFEYFSETQRNKGNFPGRFSGRQFSNSRSEMNVSTLELGDSALYLCASRHPRDRGDAGEQFFGPGTRLTVL.

The chain couples TRBV18 to TRBJ1-2, with D perhaps matching TRBD1 (6 bases). V dropped 2 bases and J dropped 4 bases, with 17 bases sitting between them. In germline, CDR1 is KGHSH, CDR2 LQKENI. This CDR3 region has 16 residues. The CDR3 DNA is TGTGCCAGCTCACCAGTGGAGTCTCGAGGGGGCTATGGCTACACCTTC. Translation gives CASSPVESRGGYGYTF.

The genes are TRBV11-2 and TRBJ1-3; D may be TRBD1 (6 bases). The CDR3 length is 18 residues. V lost 3 bases and J 3 bases, leaving 21 bases between the germline ends. Per germline, CDR1 SGHAT and CDR2 FQNNGV. CDR3 in DNA: TGTGCCAGCAGCTTCACGGGGGGGTCAGGGGTATATGGAAACACCATATATTTT. Its protein is CASSFTGGSGVYGNTIYF.